The TCR beta chain described here comes from a study of human T cells and chemical hapten exposure. Via MiXCR, TCRdb re-called the RACE reads, giving one row per CDR3 protein. The profile shows 180,000 or so distinct CDR3 sequences, around 30% of them singletons. The time point: pre-sensitization, week 0. The treatment was: therapeutic diphenylcyclopropenone sensitization with weekly scalp DPC. This clonotype was picked up many times. Trimming pared 6 bases from V and 3 bases from J, leaving 15 bases between. The length of the CDR3 is 14 residues. The germline V gene has CDR1 SGHAT and CDR2 FQNNGV. The chain has TRBV11-2 and TRBJ2-7; D unresolved. The sequences come from whole blood, collected in connection with sensitization to the hapten diphenylcyclopropenone (DPC). The clonotype originates from a woman in her 30s with alopecia areata. Some clones in this sample may be carry-over from other donors' samples. The DNA of the CDR3 is TGTGCCAGCAGTCCTAAATCTTACCTCTACGAGCAGTACTTC. This translates into CASSPKSYLYEQYF.